This T cell receptor (beta chain) was identified in a study of long-term antiretroviral therapy in people with HIV. Study-level findings and limits: Versus controls, repertoires in people with HIV had narrower CDR3 length ranges. No data were available on ART adherence, viral resistance or therapy changes.

This was the immunoSEQ v3.0 assay at survey level. Sequenced by immunoSEQ multiplex PCR; TCRdb stores in-frame clones only, minus some. This sample has about 14,000 clones, with 88% found just once. Of note for this clone: Its specificity is not known.

This TCR derives from a middle-aged man with HIV. The input for sequencing was unsorted PBMCs, taken 6.2 years after starting antiretroviral therapy.

CDR3 residues: CASSLEDRDSSVKLFF. The CDR3 DNA follows: TGCGCCAGCAGCTTGGAGGACAGGGATAGTTCTGTAAAACTGTTTTTT. The J gene is TRBJ1-4, the V gene TRBV5-1; 8 bases fit TRBD1. The trim removed 0 bases at V and 10 bases at J, leaving 11 bases unmatched. The CDR3 has 16 amino acids. Germline CDR1 is SGHRS and CDR2 is YFSETQ. Variable domain in full (rest from reference TRBV5-1 and TRBJ1-4): KAGVTQTPRYLIKTRGQQVTLSCSPISGHRSVSWYQQTPGQGLQFLFEYFSETQRNKGNFPGRFSGRQFSNSRSEMNVSTLELGDSALYLCASSLEDRDSSVKLFFGSGTQLSVL.